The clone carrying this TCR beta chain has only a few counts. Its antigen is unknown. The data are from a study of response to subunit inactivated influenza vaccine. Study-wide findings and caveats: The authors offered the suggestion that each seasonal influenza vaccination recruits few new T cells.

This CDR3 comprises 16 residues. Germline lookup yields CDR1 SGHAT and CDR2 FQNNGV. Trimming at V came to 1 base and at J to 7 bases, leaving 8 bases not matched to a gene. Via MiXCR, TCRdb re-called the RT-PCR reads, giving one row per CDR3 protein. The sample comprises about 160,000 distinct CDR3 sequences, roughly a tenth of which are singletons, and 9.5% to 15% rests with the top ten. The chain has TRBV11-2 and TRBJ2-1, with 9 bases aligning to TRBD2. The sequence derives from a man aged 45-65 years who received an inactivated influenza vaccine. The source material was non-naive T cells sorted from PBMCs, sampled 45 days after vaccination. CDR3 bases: TGTGCCAGCAGCTTAGGAGCGGGAGGCTGGTTTAATGAGCAGTTCTTC. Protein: CASSLGAGGWFNEQFF.